This record covers a single T cell receptor (beta chain). This clonotype appeared a few times. Its antigen has not been determined. Base-call qualities are not available, and no considerably larger clone is one nucleotide away. Library prep was done by 5' RACE. TCRdb names Illumina HiSeq 2500 as the instrument used. A second PCR of about 7 to 12 cycles was performed with a sample-barcoded 5' primer and a J-beta primer mix. A unique molecular identifier was introduced onto each TCR beta cDNA molecule by a template-switch 5' adaptor carrying 12 random nucleotides. At least 2.5 million CDR3-containing paired-end reads were obtained from each sample. First-strand cDNA synthesis was performed from all RNA using the Mint cDNA synthesis kit, with priming by a TRBC-specific oligonucleotide. Following uracil-DNA glycosylase treatment, a first 18-cycle PCR with universal primers M1SS and BC2_uni_R was performed on all cDNA. Processing in the source paper ran as follows. Normalization of each sample was performed by random selection of 1 million high-quality reads, each carrying a distinct molecular identifier. Reads with shared molecular identifiers were discarded instead of being binned into consensus sequences. MiTCR, set to a Q25 quality threshold and the strictest error-elimination algorithm, was used for CDR3 identification, clonotype clustering and error correction. Lower-bound total TCR beta diversity was estimated with a nonparametric unseen species model using Euler transformation. TCRdb reprocessed the public reads (quality trimming at Q25 with fastp, clone calling with MiXCR) and kept in-frame beta chains. Every entry covers one CDR3 protein and lists the most common genes and DNA from its rows. The V and J calls and clone size are TCRdb's, not the authors'. In all, the sample holds 1.5 million to 2 million distinct CDR3 sequences, and about 30% of those were seen once. Over 7% of the sample is in the top ten clones.

This entry belongs to a study of blood T cells in healthy people across ages (dated by TCRdb to the mid-2010s). A note on the overall study: In model experiments, template switching captured about one uniquely barcoded TCR beta cDNA molecule for every two T cells. Age-related changes in TCR beta repertoire diversity were measured in the study by deep sequencing normalized with unique cDNA molecular identifiers. The donors were split into four age groups: young (average about 15 years), middle-aged (39), aged (about 62) and long-lived (over 80). Donors of different ages were randomly distributed across sequencing lanes to avoid experimental bias. The study analyzed two additional independent replicas of 1 million unique cDNA reads from the same blood draw for two donors, one aged 18 to 30 and one aged 80 or older. What the authors observed across the whole study: The long-lived group showed more naive CD4+ T cells, fewer expanded clones and increased TCR diversity than the aged group, suggesting age selection. The percentage of naive T cells measured by flow cytometry correlated strongly with observed TCR beta diversity. Since profiling was done on bulk unsorted PBMCs, naive and antigen-experienced compartments could not be conclusively compared. Observed TCR beta diversity per million T cells fell roughly linearly with age, and a significant reduction was already apparent by age roughly 40. Because the CMV infection status of the donors was unknown, age-related changes in expanded clonotypes may potentially have been confounded. Estimates of total diversity from one million sequenced T cells were regarded as lower bounds and underestimates.

The roughly 42 donors, aged roughly 6 to 95 years, were systemically healthy Caucasian individuals from Russia. Ten milliliters of peripheral blood were drawn from each donor into EDTA-treated Vacutainer tubes. Ficoll-Paque density-gradient centrifugation was used to isolate PBMCs, with at least 7 million per sample. Trizol reagent was used to extract total RNA from PBMCs, with at least 5.5 micrograms per sample. The percentages of naive CD45RAhigh/CD27high T cells were determined by flow cytometry on a PBMC aliquot from every donor. CDR1 and CDR2 (DFQATT, SNEGSKA) derive from the germline V gene (reference sequence). The CDR3 runs 14 residues from the cysteine to the phenylalanine. The DNA shown is the 42-base CDR3, in frame from base 1. V drops 1 base and J drops 1 base, leaving 8 bases in between.

The chain joins TRBV20-1 to TRBJ2-4, with the D assignment possibly TRBD1 or TRBD2, given 6 matching bases for each. The sample taken for sequencing was blood. The receptor's source is a woman between 25 and 40 years old in good health. CDR3 protein: CSARGRGAKNIQYF. The bases read TGCAGTGCTAGAGGGAGGGGGGCCAAAAACATTCAGTACTTC.